The entry below describes one T cell receptor beta chain. This sample includes further DNA sequences coding for the same CDR3. The sample comes from a study of blood T cell repertoires in COVID-19. On the study more broadly: Acute and convalescent COVID-19 samples came from the United States, Italy and Spain. PBMCs, B-cell-depleted T cells, or T cells provided the cDNA or gDNA that made up the material.

With 2 bases clipped from V and 6 bases from J, the junction kept 6 bases outside the gene matches. The CDR3 runs to 14 residues. The germline gives CDR1 SGDLS, CDR2 YYNGEE. The assay was immunoSEQ multiplex PCR, and TCRdb's table has in-frame clones only and misses some. The table lists some 250,000 clones, approximately 91% of them singletons. The sample consisted of PBMCs or T cells enriched from blood (not recorded which). The gene calls are TRBV9 and TRBJ2-3, with 7 bases lining up with TRBD2. The source of this sequence is a human donor in a cohort exposed to, infected with or recovered from COVID-19 (not recorded which). The donor label of this sample is uncertain. CDR3 amino acids: CASSVGGSPDTQYF. The DNA for the CDR3 is TGTGCCAGCAGCGTCGGGGGGTCCCCGGATACGCAGTATTTT. The full variable domain, rest sourced from reference TRBV9 and TRBJ2-3, is DSGVTQTPKHLITATGQRVTLRCSPRSGDLSVYWYQQSLDQGLQFLIQYYNGEERAKGNILERFSAQQFPDLHSELNLSSLELGDSALYFCASSVGGSPDTQYFGPGTRLTVL.